Sequencing of this T cell receptor (beta chain) was carried out in a study of T-cell reconstitution after alpha-beta-depleted transplantation in children. Preparation of the TCRbeta library used unique molecular identifiers. TCRdb independently ran MiXCR on the PCR reads; one entry per CDR3 protein. The profile shows under 450,000 distinct CDR3 sequences, around 15% of them singletons. The V gene's germline CDR1 is MNHNS and CDR2 SASEGT. Trimming took off 8 bases at V and 2 bases at J, with 16 bases between the two ends. The CDR3 length is 14 residues. The sequence derives from a boy younger than two who had a stem cell transplant for Wiskott-Aldrich syndrome, so the T cells may come from the graft donor. The source material was PBMCs, mostly from graft donor cells, sampled 360 days after TCRalphabeta/CD19-depleted stem cell transplant. The chain joins TRBV6-1 to TRBJ2-7; TRBD1 or TRBD2 may be the D gene (6 bases each). CDR3 in amino acids: CASGGTRGAYEQYF. For the CDR3, the DNA is TGTGCCAGCGGGGGGACAAGGGGAGCCTACGAGCAGTACTTC.